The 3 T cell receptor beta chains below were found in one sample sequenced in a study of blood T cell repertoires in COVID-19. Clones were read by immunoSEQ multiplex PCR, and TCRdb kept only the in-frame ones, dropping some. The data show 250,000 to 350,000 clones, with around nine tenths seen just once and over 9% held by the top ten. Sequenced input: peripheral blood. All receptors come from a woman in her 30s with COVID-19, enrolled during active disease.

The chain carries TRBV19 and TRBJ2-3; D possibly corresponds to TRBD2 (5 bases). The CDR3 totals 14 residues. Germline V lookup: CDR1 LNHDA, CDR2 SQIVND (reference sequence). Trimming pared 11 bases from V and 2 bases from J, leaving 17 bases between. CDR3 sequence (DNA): TGTGCCTTACGGGGTTCTCTAAACACAGATACGCAGTATTTT. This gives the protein CALRGSLNTDTQYF.

The CDR3 sequence is CASSESGDSNQPQHF. The CDR3 bases are TGTGCCAGCAGTGAATCGGGGGATAGCAATCAGCCCCAGCATTTT. This rearrangement joins TRBV25-1 to TRBJ1-5; D possibly corresponds to TRBD1 (5 bases). The germline V gene encodes CDR1 MGHDK and CDR2 SYGVNS. Trimming left V 1 base short and J 0 bases short, with 7 bases between. The CDR3 is 15 residues long.

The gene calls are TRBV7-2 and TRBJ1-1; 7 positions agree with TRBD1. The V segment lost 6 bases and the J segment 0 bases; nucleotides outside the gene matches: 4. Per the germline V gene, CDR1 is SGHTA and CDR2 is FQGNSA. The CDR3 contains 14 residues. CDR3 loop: CASRQDRMNTEAFF. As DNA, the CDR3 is TGTGCCAGCAGACAGGACAGGATGAACACTGAAGCTTTCTTT.